The rows below give T cell receptor beta chains drawn from one sample of a study of blood T cells in healthy people across ages. TCRdb re-derived calls from the 5' RACE reads in MiXCR, one entry per CDR3 protein. The data contain over a million distinct CDR3 sequences, about 42% of them singletons. Sequencing was performed on blood. The receptors shown here come from a woman in her late teens or twenties in good health. Both conserved end residues are part of each CDR3. A D gene is named only where the DNA matches it firmly. The size of a clone is reported for some rows only, either as once, few or many, or as a class for expanded clones.

CDR3	DNA	length	V	size	J	D
CASSFSSGTYNEQFF	TGTGCCAGCAGTTTTTCTAGCGGGACGTACAATGAGCAGTTCTTC	15	TRBV6-2/TRBV6-3	.	TRBJ2-1	TRBD2
CASEDAGTDTQYF	TGTGCCAGCGAGGACGCAGGTACAGATACGCAGTATTTT	13	TRBV6-2/TRBV6-3	.	TRBJ2-3	.
CASSPGNLGKNIQYF	TGTGCCAGCAGCCCAGGGAATTTAGGCAAAAACATTCAGTACTTC	15	TRBV9	.	TRBJ2-4	.
CASSGEARNQPQHF	TGCGCCAGCAGCGGAGAGGCCAGAAATCAGCCCCAGCATTTT	14	TRBV4-1	.	TRBJ1-5	.
CASSLRTSGTVNEQFF	TGTGCCAGCAGCTTAAGGACTAGCGGGACGGTCAATGAGCAGTTCTTC	16	TRBV11-3	.	TRBJ2-1	TRBD2
CSGRNSGSNEQFF	TGCAGCGGCCGGAATAGCGGGAGCAATGAGCAGTTCTTC	13	TRBV29-1	.	TRBJ2-1	TRBD2
CASSPTGPNTDTQYF	TGTGCCAGCAGCCCAACAGGGCCCAACACAGATACGCAGTATTTT	15	TRBV7-9	few	TRBJ2-3	.
CASSLSRVTAGETQYF	TGTGCCAGCAGTTTATCCAGGGTGACAGCCGGCGAGACCCAGTACTTC	16	TRBV27	.	TRBJ2-5	.
CTISLQGSNQPQHF	TGTACCATCAGTCTACAGGGTAGCAATCAGCCCCAGCATTTT	14	TRBV10-3	.	TRBJ1-5	.
CASIKGLAGGQETQYF	TGTGCCAGCATCAAAGGACTAGCGGGGGGCCAAGAGACCCAGTACTTC	16	TRBV7-9	few	TRBJ2-5	TRBD2
CASSSRRAPNGHEQYF	TGTGCCAGCAGCTCAAGACGGGCTCCGAACGGCCACGAGCAGTACTTC	16	TRBV3-1	.	TRBJ2-7	.
CASRVQNGLAGDNEQFF	TGTGCCAGCAGAGTACAGAATGGACTAGCGGGAGACAATGAGCAGTTCTTC	17	TRBV25-1	few	TRBJ2-1	TRBD2
CASSLQGLAANEQYF	TGTGCCAGCAGTTTACAGGGACTAGCGGCCAATGAGCAGTACTTC	15	TRBV28	.	TRBJ2-5	TRBD2
CASSRTTGLTNEKLFF	TGCGCCAGCAGCCGAACAACAGGTCTCACTAATGAAAAACTGTTTTTT	16	TRBV4-3	few	TRBJ1-4	.
CASSQFPGQGTYGYTF	TGCGCCAGCAGCCAGTTTCCGGGACAGGGGACGTATGGCTACACCTTC	16	TRBV4-1	.	TRBJ1-2	TRBD1
CASSHSGTGASNSPLHF	TGTGCCAGCAGCCATTCCGGGACAGGGGCTAGCAATTCACCCCTCCACTTT	17	TRBV3-1	.	TRBJ1-6	TRBD1
CSATRPAYNEQFF	TGCAGTGCTACGAGGCCTGCTTACAATGAGCAGTTCTTC	13	TRBV20-1	.	TRBJ2-1	.
CASSLDRGTYNSPLHF	TGTGCCAGCAGCTTGGATCGGGGGACCTATAATTCACCCCTCCACTTT	16	TRBV5-5	many	TRBJ1-6	.
CASSSPAGGWNEQFF	TGTGCCAGCAGCTCCCCCGCAGGGGGTTGGAATGAGCAGTTCTTC	15	TRBV12-3/TRBV12-4	.	TRBJ2-1	TRBD1
CASSLAGDRGTEAFF	TGCGCCAGCAGCTTGGCCGGGGACCGGGGTACTGAAGCTTTCTTT	15	TRBV5-1	.	TRBJ1-1	.
CAWSPRGITGQYF	TGTGCCTGGAGTCCCAGGGGGATTACGGGGCAGTATTTT	13	TRBV30	.	TRBJ2-3	TRBD1
CASSYRASGGNNEQFF	TGTGCCAGCAGCTACCGGGCTAGCGGGGGCAACAATGAGCAGTTCTTC	16	TRBV7-2	.	TRBJ2-1	TRBD2
CASSAQGSNEQYF	TGCGCCAGCAGCGCGCAGGGGTCCAATGAGCAGTACTTC	13	TRBV4-1	.	TRBJ2-7	.
CATSTRLGRHQPQHF	TGTGCCACCAGCACCAGACTCGGACGCCATCAGCCCCAGCATTTT	15	TRBV15	.	TRBJ1-5	.
CASSQSLEGVHIQYF	TGCGCCAGCAGCCAATCCTTAGAGGGTGTACACATTCAGTACTTC	15	TRBV4-3	few	TRBJ2-4	.
CASIRDNKQFF	TGCGCCAGCATCCGGGACAATAAGCAGTTCTTC	11	TRBV5-1	.	TRBJ2-1	.